One sample yielded the 23 T cell receptor beta chains listed below, sequenced in a study of cytomegalovirus exposure and HLA in healthy donors. 13 Jbeta primers and 60 Vbeta primers were used for the PCR. Some clones are missing from TCRdb's copy, which holds only in-frame ones; the method was immunoSEQ multiplex PCR. The sample yields roughly 130,000 clones, more than 60% seen once. The sequenced sample was PBMCs. The receptors come from a woman aged 40 to 50 in good health and CMV-seropositive.

V gene TRBV5-1 combines with J gene TRBJ2-7, with a tentative D call TRBD1 (5 bases). The germline V gene encodes CDR1 SGHRS and CDR2 YFSETQ. The CDR3 contains 13 residues. The V end was cut by 2 bases, the J end by 2 bases, with 8 bases between. The CDR3 spells CASSLRQTYEQYF. The CDR3 bases are TGCGCCAGCAGCTTACGACAGACCTACGAGCAGTACTTC.

The chain has TRBV5-4 and TRBJ1-1; 7 bases agree with TRBD1. The CDR3 is 14 amino acids. Per the germline V gene, CDR1 is SGHNT and CDR2 is YYREEE (reference sequence). V shed 2 bases, J shed 1 base, and the junction held 2 bases outside the gene matches. CDR3 in amino acids: CASSFRQGNTEAFF. In DNA form, the CDR3 reads TGTGCCAGCAGCTTCCGACAGGGGAACACTGAAGCTTTCTTT.

Comments on this clone: Other DNA sequences in this specimen translate into the identical CDR3. The chain links TRBV6-1 to TRBJ1-5; TRBD1 is a possible D gene (6 bases). The CDR3 totals 17 residues. The V and J ends lost 2 bases and 5 bases respectively, with 19 bases between them. Germline V lookup: CDR1 MNHNS, CDR2 SASEGT. This chain's CDR3 is CASSERAGGLEHQPQHF. The CDR3 region has the DNA TGTGCCAGCAGTGAAAGGGCGGGGGGCCTAGAGCATCAGCCCCAGCATTTT.

This clone was recorded a few times. The V call is TRBV27, the J call TRBJ1-1; D possibly corresponds to TRBD1 (6 bases). Germline CDR1 MNHEY, CDR2 SMNVEV (reference sequence). The CDR3 totals 14 residues. V gave up 3 bases and J gave up 3 bases, with 11 bases separating them. CDR3 sequence: CASSFYPGDTEAFF. DNA for the CDR3: TGTGCCAGCAGTTTCTATCCAGGGGACACTGAAGCTTTCTTT.

This clone showed up just a few times. V gene TRBV7-2 combines with J gene TRBJ1-6; no reliable D call. Deletions cut 4 bases from V and 9 bases from J, with 7 bases between. Per germline, CDR1 SGHTA and CDR2 FQGNSA. The CDR3 sequence is 12 residues long. This chain's CDR3 is CASSSGLSPLHF. The CDR3 DNA is TGTGCCAGCAGCTCTGGACTTTCACCCCTCCACTTT.

The chain employs TRBV30 and TRBJ2-7, with TRBD2 identical over 12 bases. The J segment lost 2 bases and the V segment lost 2 bases, leaving 10 bases of the junction unmatched. This CDR3 comprises 17 residues. From germline, CDR1 is GTSNPN and CDR2 SVGIG (reference sequence). The CDR3 region has the DNA TGTGCCTGGAGTTCCCGAGGACTAGCGGGGACCGCCTACGAGCAGTACTTC. Translated, it gives CAWSSRGLAGTAYEQYF.

This chain links TRBV4-2 with TRBJ1-6, with 8 bases identical to TRBD1. The V gene's germline CDR1 is LGHNA and CDR2 YNFKEQ. The CDR3 loop spans 15 amino acids. V lost 4 bases and J lost 7; bases outside the gene matches: 6. The CDR3 coding sequence is TGTGCCAGCAGCCCCGGGACAGGTGCGAATTCACCCCTCCACTTT. Amino acid sequence: CASSPGTGANSPLHF.

There are a few counts of this clone. The genes are TRBV28 and TRBJ2-6; D unresolved. Trimming pared 2 bases from V and 0 bases from J, leaving 14 bases between. The CDR3 runs to 18 residues. CDR1 is MDHEN, CDR2 SYDVKM, per germline. Here the CDR3 reads CASSLLAADFSGANVLTF. The CDR3 region has the DNA TGTGCCAGCAGTTTACTTGCGGCAGACTTCTCTGGGGCCAACGTCCTGACTTTC.

J is TRBJ1-2 and V is TRBV28; D is undetermined. The V gene lost 3 bases and the J gene lost 4 bases, with 9 bases spanning the gap. Germline CDR1 MDHEN, CDR2 SYDVKM. This CDR3 contains 13 residues. DNA for the CDR3: TGTGCCAGCAGTTTGGGCGACCTCTATGGCTACACCTTC. It yields the protein CASSLGDLYGYTF.

The J gene is TRBJ1-2, the V gene TRBV19; TRBD1 is a possible D gene (6 bases). Germline V gene sequence: CDR1 LNHDA, CDR2 SQIVND (reference sequence). Trimming cost V 3 bases and J 3 bases, with 14 bases left between them. CDR3 size: 15 residues. This CDR3 reads CASSMEETGHYGYTF. The CDR3 DNA sequence: TGTGCCAGTAGTATGGAAGAGACAGGACACTATGGCTACACCTTC.

The rearrangement uses TRBV27 and TRBJ1-4; no firm D call. Per the germline V gene, CDR1 is MNHEY and CDR2 is SMNVEV (reference sequence). V was clipped by 3 bases and J by 11 bases, with 16 bases between them. The CDR3 length is 14 residues. The CDR3 DNA follows: TGTGCCAGCAGTTTTGTCGGAGGGCAGGCTAAACTGTTTTTT. It is translated as CASSFVGGQAKLFF.

V usage is TRBV5-1 and J usage is TRBJ2-7, with D possibly TRBD2 on 5 matching bases. The germline gives CDR1 SGHRS, CDR2 YFSETQ. Trimming removed 1 base at V and 2 bases at J, with 13 bases between. CDR3 length: 15 residues. The CDR3 region is CASSLQAVGTYEQYF. CDR3 in DNA: TGCGCCAGCAGCTTGCAAGCGGTTGGGACCTACGAGCAGTACTTC.

This clone turned up a few times. The gene calls are TRBV7-9 and TRBJ1-1; TRBD1 might be the D (6 bases). The CDR3 loop spans 14 amino acids. Germline values: CDR1 SEHNR, CDR2 FQNEAQ (reference sequence). V lost 3 bases to trimming and J lost 0 bases, with 8 bases between them. The CDR3 sequence is CASSFGQLNTEAFF. In DNA, the CDR3 is TGTGCCAGCAGCTTTGGACAGTTGAACACTGAAGCTTTCTTT.

This clone was picked up a small number of times. The rearrangement links TRBV9 to TRBJ1-2; TRBD1 aligns across 8 bases. This CDR3 has 13 residues. V lost 0 bases and J lost 7; bases outside the gene matches: 2. Germline assignment: CDR1 SGDLS and CDR2 YYNGEE. The DNA for the CDR3 is TGTGCCAGCAGCGTAGAGGACAGGGCTGGCTACACCTTC. Residues: CASSVEDRAGYTF.

The chain combines TRBV7-2 with TRBJ2-1; maybe TRBD1 (7 bases). The CDR3 spans 14 residues. CDR1 SGHTA and CDR2 FQGNSA come from the germline V gene. With 1 base removed from V and 9 bases from J, the gap between germline ends came to 13 bases. CDR3: CASSLGPQGGEQFF. CDR3 nucleotides: TGTGCCAGCAGCTTAGGACCGCAGGGGGGTGAGCAGTTCTTC. Using reference TRBV7-2 and TRBJ2-1 for the parts outside the CDR3, the full variable domain is GAGVSQSPSNKVTEKGKDVELRCDPISGHTALYWYRQSLGQGLEFLIYFQGNSAPDKSGLPSDRFSAERTGGSVSTLTIQRTQQEDSAVYLCASSLGPQGGEQFFGPGTRLTVL.

This clone was recorded at least ten times. V usage is TRBV5-4 and J usage is TRBJ2-3, with no clear D. CDR1 SGHNT and CDR2 YYREEE come from the germline V gene (reference sequence). This CDR3 is built from 15 residues. Trimming shortened V by 0 bases and J by 0 bases, and 8 bases separated the two germline ends. CDR3 region: CASSLGRASTDTQYF. The DNA for the CDR3 is TGTGCCAGCAGCTTGGGTCGAGCGAGCACAGATACGCAGTATTTT.

This clone came up a few times. This chain joins TRBV4-2 and TRBJ1-2, with D perhaps TRBD1 (5 bases). Between the trimmed V and J ends, which lost 0 bases and 1 base, there was a span of 9 bases. The CDR3 is 15 amino acids. CDR1 is LGHNA and CDR2 is YNFKEQ in the germline V gene. CDR3 DNA: TGTGCCAGCAGCCAAGACCCAGGGAATAACTATGGCTACACCTTC. Amino acid sequence: CASSQDPGNNYGYTF.

This clone has a handful of counts. The chain couples TRBV5-4 to TRBJ1-1; possible D gene TRBD1, 6 bases. This CDR3 has 13 residues. V was cut by 0 bases and J by 4 bases, with 7 bases left in between. In germline, CDR1 is SGHNT, CDR2 YYREEE (reference sequence). CDR3 bases: TGTGCCAGCAGCTTGGCAGGGGCCACTGAAGCTTTCTTT. Translating it yields CASSLAGATEAFF.

The chain carries TRBV9 and TRBJ2-1; TRBD2 is a possible D gene (5 bases). From germline, CDR1 is SGDLS and CDR2 YYNGEE. CDR3 length: 14 amino acids. With 0 bases removed from V and 9 bases from J, the gap between germline ends came to 13 bases. For the CDR3, the DNA is TGTGCCAGCAGCGTAGGTGATAGCGTGTGTGAGCAGTTCTTC. This gives the protein CASSVGDSVCEQFF. Full variable domain (rest looked up from reference TRBV9 and TRBJ2-1): DSGVTQTPKHLITATGQRVTLRCSPRSGDLSVYWYQQSLDQGLQFLIQYYNGEERAKGNILERFSAQQFPDLHSELNLSSLELGDSALYFCASSVGDSVCEQFFGPGTRLTVL.

This chain links TRBV30 with TRBJ2-3; 7 nucleotides align to TRBD1. This CDR3 has 15 amino acids. With 3 bases clipped from V and 2 bases from J, the junction kept 8 bases outside the gene matches. The germline gives CDR1 GTSNPN, CDR2 SVGIG (reference sequence). The CDR3 nucleotides are TGTGCCTGGAGCAGACAGGGAATATACACAGATACGCAGTATTTT. Its translation is CAWSRQGIYTDTQYF.

The chain uses TRBV14 and TRBJ2-3; possible D gene TRBD2, 5 bases. This CDR3 has 18 residues. The germline gives CDR1 SGHDN, CDR2 FVKESK. V lost 1 base and J lost 2, with 19 bases in between. In DNA, the CDR3 is TGTGCCAGCAGCCAAGGGACTTGGCGACGCCCGGTCACAGATACGCAGTATTTT. This gives the protein CASSQGTWRRPVTDTQYF.

The chain carries TRBV28 and TRBJ2-1, with a possible D match to TRBD2 (5 bases). Trimming took off 3 bases at V and 0 bases at J, with 18 bases between the two ends. Germline V gene data show CDR1 as MDHEN and CDR2 as SYDVKM. The CDR3 is made up of 18 amino acids. As DNA, the CDR3 is TGTGCCAGCAGTTTGAGAGGTGAGCCGGGGTTCTCCTACAATGAGCAGTTCTTC. It yields the protein CASSLRGEPGFSYNEQFF.

The CDR3 DNA reads as TGTGCCAGCAGCTCTATGGGACAGGGGGCTGGAAACACCATATATTTT. Residues: CASSSMGQGAGNTIYF. The chain carries TRBV7-3 and TRBJ1-3; 11 nucleotides line up with TRBD1. CDR3 length: 16 residues. From germline, CDR1 is SGHTA and CDR2 FQGTGA. V shed 4 bases and J 2 bases; nucleotides not matched to a gene: 4.